This TCR beta chain comes out of a study of Siglec-9 on CD8 T cells in melanoma (dated by TCRdb to between 2018 and 2021). As for the study more broadly: The study investigated Siglec-9 expression on CD8+ T cells and the role of Siglec-9 in regulating T cells in the melanoma tumor microenvironment.

Comment on this clone: No cognate antigen has been identified for it. It has no much larger one-base neighbor in the sample; base qualities were not kept.

General conclusions and limits of the study: An effector memory CD8+ T-cell subset that appeared to accumulate within melanoma tumors was reported to be marked and regulated by Siglec-9.

Inclusive of the bounding cysteine and phenylalanine, the CDR3 is 11 residues long. The retained sequence is limited to the CDR3, 33 bases, with the frame set at the first base. The CDR1 and CDR2 encoded by the germline V gene (reference sequence) are LNHDA and SQIVND. V lost 5 bases and J lost 3 bases; the stretch between them is 2 bases long. Receptor libraries were prepared by the immunoSEQ multiplex PCR assay. TCRdb mirrors the immuneACCESS table, restricted to in-frame sequences. Some clones are absent from its copies; in checked studies, under half trace to an unresolved V gene, and the reason for the others is unknown. The table for this sample lists around 30,000 clones; 80% of them were counted only once. In total, the top ten clones hold 5.8% of the sample.

The sample consisted of Siglec-9- CD8+ T cells sorted from blood. The cell subset or site label, read with the paper, signifies: CD8 T cells lacking Siglec-9. Recombination joined TRBV19 with TRBJ2-1; too little of a D gene remains to name it. The TCR comes from a human donor in good health. This receptor carries the CDR3 CASSLYNEQFF. The DNA sequence follows: TGTGCCAGTAGTCTCTACAATGAGCAGTTCTTC.